This T cell receptor beta chain was identified in a study of blood T cells in healthy people across ages. Primed by a sample-barcoded 5' primer and a J-beta primer mix, a second PCR proceeded for about 6 to 12 cycles. TCRdb redid the calling of the 5' RACE reads with MiXCR, one entry per CDR3 protein. The data hold over 1,300,000 distinct CDR3 sequences, with around 59% observed a single time. With V trimmed by 1 base and J by 7 bases, 4 bases remained unmatched. From germline, CDR1 is LGHNA and CDR2 YNFKEQ. The CDR3 runs 15 residues. Sequences were obtained from blood. This TCR derives from a man aged 18 to 29 in good health. This sequence joins TRBV4-2 and TRBJ2-4; 10 bases match TRBD2. Here the CDR3 DNA reads TGTGCCAGCAGCCAAGGCAGAGCGGGAGGGAACATTCAGTACTTC. Its protein is CASSQGRAGGNIQYF.